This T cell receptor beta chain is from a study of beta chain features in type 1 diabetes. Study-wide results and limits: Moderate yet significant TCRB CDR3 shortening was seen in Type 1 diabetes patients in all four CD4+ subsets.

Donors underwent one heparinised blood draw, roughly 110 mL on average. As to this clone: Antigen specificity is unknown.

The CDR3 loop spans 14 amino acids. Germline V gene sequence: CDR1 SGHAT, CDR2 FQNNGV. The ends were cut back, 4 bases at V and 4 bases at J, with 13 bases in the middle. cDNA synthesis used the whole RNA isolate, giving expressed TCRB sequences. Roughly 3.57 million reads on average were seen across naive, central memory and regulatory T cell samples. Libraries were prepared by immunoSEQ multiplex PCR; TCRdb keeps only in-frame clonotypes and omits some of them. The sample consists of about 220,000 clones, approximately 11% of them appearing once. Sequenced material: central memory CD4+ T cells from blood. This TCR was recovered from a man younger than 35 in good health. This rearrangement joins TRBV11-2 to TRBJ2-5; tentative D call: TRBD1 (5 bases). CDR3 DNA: TGTGCCAGCAGCTCCAAGGCAGGGTCAGAGACCCAGTACTTC. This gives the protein CASSSKAGSETQYF. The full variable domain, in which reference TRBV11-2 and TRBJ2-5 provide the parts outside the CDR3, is EAGVAQSPRYKIIEKRQSVAFWCNPISGHATLYWYQQILGQGPKLLIQFQNNGVVDDSQLPKDRFSAERLKGVDSTLKIQPAKLEDSAVYLCASSSKAGSETQYFGPGTRLLVL.